This TCR beta chain is drawn from a study of T cell repertoires and HLA-DP antigens. The protocol was immunoSEQ multiplex PCR, while the TCRdb copy is restricted to in-frame clones and leaves out a portion. The sample gives around 90,000 clones, roughly nine tenths of which show up once; about 1.5% is in the top ten. Comments on this clone: Its target is unknown.

Germline CDR1 is DFQATT and CDR2 is SNEGSKA (reference sequence). The CDR3 has 11 amino acids. V was clipped by 5 bases and J by 1 base, with 5 bases between them. The specimen was CD4+ T cells from PBMCs. The V gene is TRBV20-1, the J gene TRBJ1-1; D call uncertain. This sequence was found in a man between 45 and 60 years old in good health and CMV-seronegative. CDR3 residues: CSAPQNTEAFF. The CDR3 DNA reads as TGCAGTGCTCCGCAGAACACTGAAGCTTTCTTT.